This T cell receptor (beta chain) derives from a study of T-cell memory formation after mild COVID-19. TCRdb re-called the 5' RACE reads with MiXCR, one entry per CDR3 protein. The sample contains 350,000 to 450,000 distinct CDR3 sequences, 20% of which appear only once. A remark on this clonotype: What it binds is unknown.

Study-wide points: Contracting clones from day 15 to 85 showed balanced CD4/CD8; later expanders favored CD4+. Researchers found some responding clones in pre-infection memory, a sign that cross-reactive memory joined. Contracting CD4+ clones were located mainly in CM and EM, and CD8+ clones in EMRA. Second-wave clones reaching peak frequency on day 37 lacked confirmed SARS-CoV-2 specificity.

The CDR3 has 13 residues. Per germline, CDR1 SGHVS and CDR2 FNYEAQ. The rearrangement links TRBV7-6 to TRBJ1-1, with D uncertain. This TCR was recovered from an adult woman who had mild COVID-19 (a few samples of this study predate the infection). Cell type and time point are not known. Sequencing was carried out using PBMCs or a T cell subset sorted from them (not recorded which). CDR3 sequence reads: CASKGGLNTEAFF. Written as DNA, the CDR3 is TGTGCTTCCAAGGGCGGTTTGAACACTGAAGCTTTCTTT.